This T cell receptor beta chain was sequenced for a study of identical twins. Each CDR3 protein gets one entry after TCRdb re-called the 5' RACE reads with MiXCR. The data contain approximately 530,000 distinct CDR3 sequences, more than 20% of them singletons. Separately, the same data were catalogued under a study of yellow fever vaccine responses in identical twins.

The TCR sequence derives from a woman aged 18-29 years in good health. Sequenced sample: CD4+ T cells sorted from blood.

In nucleotides, the CDR3 is TGCAGCATACGACATGGATACAATGAGCAGTTCTTC. Translated, it gives CSIRHGYNEQFF. The chain recombines TRBV29-1 with TRBJ2-1; D is undetermined. This CDR3 contains 12 residues. In germline, CDR1 is SQVTM, CDR2 ANQGSEA. Trimming left V 8 bases short and J 4 bases short, with 12 bases between.